This T cell receptor (beta chain) was observed in a study of shared clonotypes between healthy human individuals (dated by TCRdb to the early 2020s). In the study overall: Two women and a few men aged 18 to 49 years were included in the cohort. Per donor, leukapheresis produced somewhere between about 0.94 and 9 billion PBMCs. Blood TCR repertoires of five healthy adults were deeply sequenced to estimate repertoire size and the extent of clonotype sharing between individuals. Libraries were prepared and TCR repertoires were sequenced by different laboratories using diverse techniques, in order to increase sequencing depth and limit assay-specific biases. For each donor, three plates each were used for CD4 naive and CD4 memory, two plates were used for CD8 naive, and one plate was used for CD8 memory.

Using the deep immunoSEQ assay, TCR CDR3 regions were amplified from genomic DNA by multiplex PCR. Genomic DNA extracted from each cell subset was distributed evenly over all wells of several immunoSEQ 96-well plates, and each plate served as one replicate. For sorted subsets, each replicate PCR was loaded with 150 to 250 ng genomic DNA, equivalent to about 30,000 T cell genomes. Purified libraries were quantified with a Qubit 3.0 fluorometer, sized on a Bioanalyzer 2100, and re-quantified with the KAPA Library Quantification kit. A separate single-read 150-cycle Illumina NextSeq 550 flow cell was used to sequence each immunoSEQ 96-well plate. Concerning the study's data processing: Because the immunoSEQ output included only junctional sequences and no quality scores, the filtering could not be the same as the filtering used for full-length reads. Sequences were annotated with PyIR, a Python wrapper for IgBLAST v1.9, using IMGT germline references to assign V/J genes and CDR3. Reads were removed for weak V/J assignments (E-value above 1e-6), missing CDR3, stop codons, out-of-frame junctions, or ambiguous translated residues. A V3J clonotype was defined by an identical inferred V gene, J gene, and CDR3 amino acid sequence. Percentage overlap between repertoires was calculated by dividing the number of shared unique clonotypes by the size of the smaller repertoire. Repertoire richness was assessed with RTK rarefaction, the Chao1 estimator, and Recon v2.1 estimates of unobserved clonotypes. Generation probabilities were computed with OLGA for all TCRbeta clonotypes obtained by the gDNA method from several donors. TCRdb provides this immuneACCESS table in a form limited to in-frame rearrangements. Some clones are lacking; in checked studies, under half of them reflect an unresolved V gene, and why the rest are absent is not known. D and trimming were read from the DNA, whereas the V and J calls and clone size are those reported in that table. The sample contains approximately 100,000 clones, 67% of them found a single time. Together, the top ten hold about 48% of the sample.

Comments on this clone: The antigen this receptor binds is unknown. The input lacks base qualities; no much larger clone sits a single base away.

Summary of the overall study and its limitations: Even with the large sequencing depth, rarefaction of the sorted-subset datasets indicated that sequencing was incomplete. Higher generation probabilities were observed for clonotypes shared by all four sorted-subset donors than for non-shared clonotypes. Pairwise subsampling led to the expectation that sequencing depth would affect the degree of clonotype sharing among donors. Larger estimated clonotype richness was generally found for naive subsets than for memory subsets. Because the study included only a small number of donors, the genetic and exposure-history diversity represented was limited. About 5% of naive CD4, around 3.6% of naive CD8, around 2.3% of memory CD4, and approximately 0.4% of memory CD8 clonotypes were shared across several donors. Sampling was restricted to blood, and TCR repertoires in tissues likely differ from the TCR repertoires found in blood.

Healthy HIV-negative adults with no recently reported acute infections or vaccinations were included as donors. Every donor was a Caucasian adult living in Nashville, Tennessee, USA. CD8 memory samples consisted of magnetically selected CD45RO+ cells combined with CCR7-negative CD45RA+ effector memory (TemRA) cells. After blood collection by leukapheresis, PBMCs were isolated using Ficoll-Histopaque density gradient centrifugation and then cryopreserved in the vapor phase of liquid nitrogen. Purity and quantity of every magnetically sorted T cell population were checked by analytical flow cytometry. Each sorted fraction had its genomic DNA isolated and then quantified by UV absorbance on a Nanodrop 2000c. The CDR1 and CDR2 encoded by the germline V gene are MRHNA and SNTAGT. From its cysteine to its phenylalanine, the CDR3 spans 16 amino acids. The kept DNA is CDR3 alone, 48 bases in frame from the first base. V ends up 6 bases short and J 6 bases short, with an unmatched junction base count of 12.

The sequenced sample was memory CD8+ T cells sorted from blood. The cell subset or site label of this sample denotes: CD45RO+ cells pooled with CCR7-negative TemRA cells. The chain was built from TRBV6-4 and TRBJ2-1; 9 bases in the middle match TRBD1. The TCR was taken from a man younger than 45 in good health. The CDR3 region has the sequence CASSSRPGQGFNEQFF. The nucleotide sequence reads as follows: TGTGCCAGCAGCTCACGTCCGGGACAGGGCTTCAATGAGCAGTTCTTC.